Listed here is a single TCR beta chain. The CDR3 consists of 16 residues. V shed 5 bases and J 1 base; nucleotides not matched to a gene: 5. Germline V CDR1 and CDR2: LNHDA, SQIVND (reference sequence). This sample stems from a study of cytomegalovirus exposure and HLA in healthy donors. The PCR was carried out with 60 Vbeta primers and 13 Jbeta primers. The assay was immunoSEQ multiplex PCR, and TCRdb's table has in-frame clones only and misses some. The sample consists of more than 150,000 clones, approximately 78% of them appearing once. This receptor was taken from a woman aged 18-29 years in good health and CMV-seronegative. The sequencing input was PBMCs. The chain recombines TRBV19 with TRBJ2-2; 9 bases align to TRBD2. DNA for the CDR3: TGTGCCAGTAGTCCCGAACTAGCGGGGAACACCGGGGAGCTGTTTTTT. Residues: CASSPELAGNTGELFF. Variable domain in full (rest from reference TRBV19 and TRBJ2-2): DGGITQSPKYLFRKEGQNVTLSCEQNLNHDAMYWYRQDPGQGLRLIYYSQIVNDFQKGDIAEGYSVSREKKESFPLTVTSAQKNPTAFYLCASSPELAGNTGELFFGEGSRLTVL.